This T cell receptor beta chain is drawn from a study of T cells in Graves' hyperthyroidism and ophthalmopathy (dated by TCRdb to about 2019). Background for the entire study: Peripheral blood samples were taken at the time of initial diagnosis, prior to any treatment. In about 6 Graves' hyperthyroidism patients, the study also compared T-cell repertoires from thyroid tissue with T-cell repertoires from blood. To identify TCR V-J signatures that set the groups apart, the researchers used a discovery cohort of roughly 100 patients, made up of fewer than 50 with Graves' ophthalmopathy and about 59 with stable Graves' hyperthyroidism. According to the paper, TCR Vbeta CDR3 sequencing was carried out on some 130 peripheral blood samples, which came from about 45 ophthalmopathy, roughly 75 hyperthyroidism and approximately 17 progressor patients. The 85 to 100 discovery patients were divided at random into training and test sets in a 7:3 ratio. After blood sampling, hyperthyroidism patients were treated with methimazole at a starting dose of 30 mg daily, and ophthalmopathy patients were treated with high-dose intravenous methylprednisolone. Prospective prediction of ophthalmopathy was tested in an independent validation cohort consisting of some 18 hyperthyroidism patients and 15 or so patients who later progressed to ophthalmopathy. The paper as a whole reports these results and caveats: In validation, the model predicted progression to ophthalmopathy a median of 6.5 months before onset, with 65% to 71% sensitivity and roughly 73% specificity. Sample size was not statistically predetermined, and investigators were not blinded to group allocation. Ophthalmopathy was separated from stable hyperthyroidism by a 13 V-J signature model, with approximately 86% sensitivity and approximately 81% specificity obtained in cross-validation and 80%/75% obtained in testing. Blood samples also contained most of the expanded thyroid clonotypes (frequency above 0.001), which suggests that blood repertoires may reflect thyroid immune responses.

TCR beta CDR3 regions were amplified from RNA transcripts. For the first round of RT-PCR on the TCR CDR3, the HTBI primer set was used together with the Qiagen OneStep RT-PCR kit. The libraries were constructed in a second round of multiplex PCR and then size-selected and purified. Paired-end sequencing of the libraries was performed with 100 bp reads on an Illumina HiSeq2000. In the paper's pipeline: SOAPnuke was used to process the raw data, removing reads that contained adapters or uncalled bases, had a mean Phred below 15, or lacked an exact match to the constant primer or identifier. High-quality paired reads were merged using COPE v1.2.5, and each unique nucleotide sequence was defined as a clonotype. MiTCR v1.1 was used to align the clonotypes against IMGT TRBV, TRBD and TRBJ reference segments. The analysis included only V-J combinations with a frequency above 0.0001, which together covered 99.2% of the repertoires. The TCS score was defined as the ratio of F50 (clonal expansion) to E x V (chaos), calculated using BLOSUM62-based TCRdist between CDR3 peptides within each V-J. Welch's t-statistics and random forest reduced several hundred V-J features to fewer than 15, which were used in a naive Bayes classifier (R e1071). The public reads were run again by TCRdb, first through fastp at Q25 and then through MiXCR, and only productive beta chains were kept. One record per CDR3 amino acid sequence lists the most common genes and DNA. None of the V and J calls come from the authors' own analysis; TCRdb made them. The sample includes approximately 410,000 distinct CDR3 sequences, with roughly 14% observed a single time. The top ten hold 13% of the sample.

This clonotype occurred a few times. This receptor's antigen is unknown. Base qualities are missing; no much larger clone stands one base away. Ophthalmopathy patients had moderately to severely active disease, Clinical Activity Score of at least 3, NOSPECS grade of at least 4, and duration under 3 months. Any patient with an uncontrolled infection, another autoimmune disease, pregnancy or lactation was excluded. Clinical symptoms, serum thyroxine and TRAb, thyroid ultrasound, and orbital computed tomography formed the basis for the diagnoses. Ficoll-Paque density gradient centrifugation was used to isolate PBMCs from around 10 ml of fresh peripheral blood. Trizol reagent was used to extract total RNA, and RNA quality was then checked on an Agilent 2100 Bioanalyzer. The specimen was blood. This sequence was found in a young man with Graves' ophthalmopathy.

The CDR3 loop reads CASSKVGANQPQHF. Read as DNA, the sequence is TGTGCCAGCAGTAAGGTTGGTGCCAATCAGCCCCAGCATTTT. In this chain, TRBV27 is recombined with TRBJ1-5; too little of a D gene remains to name it. The germline V gene (reference sequence) supplies CDR1 MNHEY and CDR2 SMNVEV. Relative to germline, V is 5 bases shorter and J is 3 bases shorter, with 11 bases between their ends. The CDR3 goes from the cysteine to the phenylalanine over 14 residues. CDR3 DNA only is kept here, 42 bases in frame from base 1.